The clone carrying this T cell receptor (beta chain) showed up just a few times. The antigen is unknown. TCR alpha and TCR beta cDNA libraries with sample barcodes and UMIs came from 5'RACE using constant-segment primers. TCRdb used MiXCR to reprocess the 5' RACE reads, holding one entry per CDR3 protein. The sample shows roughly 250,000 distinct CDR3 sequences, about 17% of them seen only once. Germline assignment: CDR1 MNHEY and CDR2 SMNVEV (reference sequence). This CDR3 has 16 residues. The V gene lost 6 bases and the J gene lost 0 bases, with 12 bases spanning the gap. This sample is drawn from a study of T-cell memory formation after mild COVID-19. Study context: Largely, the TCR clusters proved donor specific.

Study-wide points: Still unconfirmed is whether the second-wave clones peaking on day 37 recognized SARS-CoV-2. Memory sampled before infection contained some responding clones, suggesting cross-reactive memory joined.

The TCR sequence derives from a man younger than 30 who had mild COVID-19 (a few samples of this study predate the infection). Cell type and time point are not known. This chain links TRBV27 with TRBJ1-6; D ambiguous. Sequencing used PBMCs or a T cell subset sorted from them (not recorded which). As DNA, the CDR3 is TGTGCCAGCAGGCCCCCCGGGAGCTCCTATAATTCACCCCTCCACTTT. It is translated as CASRPPGSSYNSPLHF.